This record covers a single T cell receptor beta chain. No antigen is known for it. The sample is drawn from a study of cytomegalovirus exposure and HLA in healthy donors. Healthy bone marrow donors supplied every sample. 60 Vbeta and 13 Jbeta primers were used in PCR. Using immunoSEQ multiplex PCR, the repertoire was profiled, and TCRdb retains in-frame clones only, with some absent. This table holds some 150,000 clones, more than 60% found once. Findings and limits, study-wide: For cytomegalovirus status, the classifier reportedly gave diagnoses with high specificity and sensitivity. For TCR beta chains, V- and J-gene trimming was later linked to a missense DCLRE1C variant.

The TCR originated in a man aged 40-55 years in good health and CMV-seronegative. The sample was PBMCs.

The CDR3 loop is CASSHSPLRWTVPNYGYTF. The CDR3 nucleotides read TGCGCCAGCAGCCACTCCCCACTACGATGGACAGTCCCTAACTATGGCTACACCTTC. The J gene is TRBJ1-2, the V gene TRBV4-1, with D possibly TRBD1 on 6 matching bases. Germline V gene data show CDR1 as MGHRA and CDR2 as YSYEKL. The CDR3 sequence is 19 residues long. V lost 3 bases, J lost 0 bases, and 23 bases lay in between.